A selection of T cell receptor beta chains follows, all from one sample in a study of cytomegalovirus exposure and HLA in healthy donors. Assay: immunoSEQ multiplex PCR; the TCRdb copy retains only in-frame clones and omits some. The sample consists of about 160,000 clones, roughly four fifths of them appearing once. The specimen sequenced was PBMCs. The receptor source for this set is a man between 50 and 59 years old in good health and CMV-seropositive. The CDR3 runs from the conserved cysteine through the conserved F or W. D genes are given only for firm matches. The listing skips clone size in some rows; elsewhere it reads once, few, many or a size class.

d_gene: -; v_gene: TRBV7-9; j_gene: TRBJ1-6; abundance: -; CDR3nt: TGTGCCAGCAGCCAGAGGACCACCCGGGGGGATTCACCCCTCCACTTT; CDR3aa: CASSQRTTRGDSPLHF
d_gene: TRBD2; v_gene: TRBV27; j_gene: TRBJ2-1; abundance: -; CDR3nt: TGTGCCAGTTATGGCCCTAGCGGGGGCTATGAGCAGTTCTTC; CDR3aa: CASYGPSGGYEQFF
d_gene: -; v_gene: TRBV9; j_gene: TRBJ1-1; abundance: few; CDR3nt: TGTGCCAGCAGCGTAGGAGGTGACACTGAAGCTTTCTTT; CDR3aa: CASSVGGDTEAFF
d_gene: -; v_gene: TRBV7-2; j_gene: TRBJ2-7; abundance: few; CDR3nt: TGTGCCAGCAGCCTTCTCGTTGGCAGGGTACTGTTCGAGCAGTACTTC; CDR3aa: CASSLLVGRVLFEQYF
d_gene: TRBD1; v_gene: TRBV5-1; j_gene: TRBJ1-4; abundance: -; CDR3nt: TGCGCCAGCAGCTTAGGGACAGGGCTGGATGAAAAACTGTTTTTT; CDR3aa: CASSLGTGLDEKLFF
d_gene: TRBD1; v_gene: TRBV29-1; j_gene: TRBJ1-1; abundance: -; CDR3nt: TGCAGCGTTGAAGGAAGGGGACCCGACAGGGGCAGGATGAACACTGAAGCTTTCTTT; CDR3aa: CSVEGRGPDRGRMNTEAFF
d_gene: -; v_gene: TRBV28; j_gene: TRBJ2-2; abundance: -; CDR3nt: TGTGCCAGCAGTTTATCTCTGGACAGTTGGAACACCGGGGAGCTGTTTTTT; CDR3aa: CASSLSLDSWNTGELFF
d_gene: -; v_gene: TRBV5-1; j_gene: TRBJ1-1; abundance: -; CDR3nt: TGCGCCAGCAGCCAAAATACACGTGAAGCTTTCTTT; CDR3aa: CASSQNTREAFF
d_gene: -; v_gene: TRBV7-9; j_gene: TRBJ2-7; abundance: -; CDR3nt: TGTTCCAGCAGCTTCGACAGGAGCTCCTACGAGCAGTACTTC; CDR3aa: CSSSFDRSSYEQYF
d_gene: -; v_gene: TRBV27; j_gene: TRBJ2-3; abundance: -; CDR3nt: TGTGCCAGCAGTTCCTTCACAGATACGCAGTATTTT; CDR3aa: CASSSFTDTQYF
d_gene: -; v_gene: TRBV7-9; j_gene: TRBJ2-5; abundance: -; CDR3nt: TGTGCCAGCAGCCCAGTGACAGGCGGGGAGACCCAGTACTTC; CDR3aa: CASSPVTGGETQYF
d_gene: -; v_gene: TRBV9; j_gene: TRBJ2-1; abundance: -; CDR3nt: TGTGCCAGCAGCATAGGACTCGAGGAGCAGTTCTTC; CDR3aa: CASSIGLEEQFF
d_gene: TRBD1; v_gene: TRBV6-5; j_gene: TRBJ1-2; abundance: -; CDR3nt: TGTGCCAGCAGTCACCGGGACAGGGGTGGCTATGGCTACACCTTC; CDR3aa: CASSHRDRGGYGYTF
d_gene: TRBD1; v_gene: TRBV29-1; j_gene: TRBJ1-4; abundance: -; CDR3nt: TGCAGCGTTGAAGATCTTCACGCCGGGACAGGGGAAAAACTGTTTTTT; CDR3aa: CSVEDLHAGTGEKLFF
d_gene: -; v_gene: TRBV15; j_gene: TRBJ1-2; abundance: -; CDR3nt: TGTGCCACCAGCATGCCAGGAAACTATGGCTACACCTTC; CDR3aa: CATSMPGNYGYTF
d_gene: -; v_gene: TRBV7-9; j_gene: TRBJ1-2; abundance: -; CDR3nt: TGTTCCAGCAGCTTAGGACAGCAAAATGGCTACACCTTC; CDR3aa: CSSSLGQQNGYTF
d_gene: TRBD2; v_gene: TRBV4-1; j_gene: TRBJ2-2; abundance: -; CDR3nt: TGCGCCAGCAGCCAAGATGGGGGGAGGGCGAACACCGGGGAGCTGTTTTTT; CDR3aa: CASSQDGGRANTGELFF
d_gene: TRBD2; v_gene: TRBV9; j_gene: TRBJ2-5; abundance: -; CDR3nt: TGTGCCAGCAGCGTTGGCGGGGGACTAGAGGAGACCCAGTACTTC; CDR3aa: CASSVGGGLEETQYF
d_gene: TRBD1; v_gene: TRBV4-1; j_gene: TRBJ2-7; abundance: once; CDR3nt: TGCGCCAGCAGCCAATCCGGGACAGGCAGCTCCTACGAGCAGTACTTC; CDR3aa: CASSQSGTGSSYEQYF
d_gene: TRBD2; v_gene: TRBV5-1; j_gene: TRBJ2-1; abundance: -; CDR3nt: TGCGCCAGCAGCTTGGATTTAGCGGGAGACAATGAGCAGTTCTTC; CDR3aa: CASSLDLAGDNEQFF
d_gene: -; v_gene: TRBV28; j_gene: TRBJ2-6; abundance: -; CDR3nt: TGTGCCAGCAGTTTATCCAAGGGAGGAACTGGGGCCAACGTCCTGACTTTC; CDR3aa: CASSLSKGGTGANVLTF
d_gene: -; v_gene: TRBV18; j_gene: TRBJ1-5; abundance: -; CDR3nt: TGTGCCAGCTCACCAAGCAGGGGACAGCCCCAGCATTTT; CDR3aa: CASSPSRGQPQHF
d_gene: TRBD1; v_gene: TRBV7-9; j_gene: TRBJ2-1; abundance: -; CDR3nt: TGTTCCAGCAGCTTGACAGGGGGCTCCTACAATGAGCAGTTCTTC; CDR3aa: CSSSLTGGSYNEQFF
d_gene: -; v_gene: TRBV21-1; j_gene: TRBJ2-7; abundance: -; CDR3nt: TGTGCCAGCAGCAAAGAGAGTTTAGAGGGTCAGCCCTCCTACGAGCAGTACTTC; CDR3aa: CASSKESLEGQPSYEQYF
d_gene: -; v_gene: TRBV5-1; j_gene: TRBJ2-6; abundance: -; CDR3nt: TGCGCCAGCAGCTTGGTTTCTCTTAGCTCTGGGGCCAACGTCCTGACTTTC; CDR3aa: CASSLVSLSSGANVLTF
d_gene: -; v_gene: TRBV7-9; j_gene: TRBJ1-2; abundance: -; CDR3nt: TGTGCCAGCAGCTTAGCAGCCATAAAGTCCTATGGCTACACCTTC; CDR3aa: CASSLAAIKSYGYTF
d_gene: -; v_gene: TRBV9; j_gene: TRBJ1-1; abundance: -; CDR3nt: TGTGCCAGCAGCCTCTCGGACACTGAAGCTTTCTTT; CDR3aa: CASSLSDTEAFF
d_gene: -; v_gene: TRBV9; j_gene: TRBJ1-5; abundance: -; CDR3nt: TGTGCCAGCAGCCCCTGGGGTTGGGAGGGTCAGCCCCAGCATTTT; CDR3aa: CASSPWGWEGQPQHF
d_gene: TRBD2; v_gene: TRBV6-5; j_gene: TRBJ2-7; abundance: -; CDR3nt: TGTGCCAGCAGTTCAGTGACTAGCGGTTTAACCAACGAGCAGTACTTC; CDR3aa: CASSSVTSGLTNEQYF
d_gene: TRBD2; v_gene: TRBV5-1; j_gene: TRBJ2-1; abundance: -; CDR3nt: TGCGCCAGCAGCGGGACTAGCGGGAGTGGTTGGAATGAGCAGTTCTTC; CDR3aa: CASSGTSGSGWNEQFF
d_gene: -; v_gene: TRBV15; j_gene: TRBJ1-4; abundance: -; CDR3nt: TGTGCCACCAGCAGGGACTACAGTGAGAAAAAACTGTTTTTT; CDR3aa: CATSRDYSEKKLFF
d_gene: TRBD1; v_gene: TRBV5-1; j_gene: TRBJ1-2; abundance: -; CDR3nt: TGCGCCAGCAGCAGGGGGGGACAGGGATTATCCGCCGCTTATGGCTACACCTTC; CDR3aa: CASSRGGQGLSAAYGYTF
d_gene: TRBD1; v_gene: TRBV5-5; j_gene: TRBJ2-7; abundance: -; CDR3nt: TGTGCCAGCAGCTTGGAACTCCAGGGGGCCTACGAGCAGTACTTC; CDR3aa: CASSLELQGAYEQYF
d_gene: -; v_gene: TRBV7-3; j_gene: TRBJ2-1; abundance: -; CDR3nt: TGTGCCAGCAGCCAGCTAGGGGGTGAGCAGTTCTTC; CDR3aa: CASSQLGGEQFF
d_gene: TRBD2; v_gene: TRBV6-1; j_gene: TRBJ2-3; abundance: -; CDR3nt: TGTGCCAGCAGCCAACTAGCGGGGGGCACAGATACGCAGTATTTT; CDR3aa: CASSQLAGGTDTQYF
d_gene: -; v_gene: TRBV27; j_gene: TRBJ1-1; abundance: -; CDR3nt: TGTGCCAGCAGTTTATTCCCCCCCCCAGGGCTCGTATACACTGAAGCTTTCTTT; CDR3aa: CASSLFPPPGLVYTEAFF
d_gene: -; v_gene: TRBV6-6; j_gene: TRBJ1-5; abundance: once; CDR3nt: TGTGCCAGCAGTTACGCAGGGCTCGATCAGCCCCAGCATTTT; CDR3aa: CASSYAGLDQPQHF
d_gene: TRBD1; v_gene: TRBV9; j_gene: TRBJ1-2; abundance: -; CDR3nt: TGTGCCAGCAGCGGATACAGGGGGCTAGGCTACACCTTC; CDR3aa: CASSGYRGLGYTF
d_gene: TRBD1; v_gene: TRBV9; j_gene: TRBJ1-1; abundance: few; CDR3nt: TGTGCCAGCAGGGGACAGGGGAGCACTGAAGCTTTCTTT; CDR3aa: CASRGQGSTEAFF
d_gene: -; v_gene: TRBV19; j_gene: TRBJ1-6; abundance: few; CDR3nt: TGTGCCAGTAGTATAGGAACAGGGATGGCACCCCTCCACTTT; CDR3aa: CASSIGTGMAPLHF
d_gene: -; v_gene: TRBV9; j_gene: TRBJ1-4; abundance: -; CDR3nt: TGTGCCAGCAGCGAAGAAGGGAGGGGTGAAAAACTGTTTTTT; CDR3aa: CASSEEGRGEKLFF
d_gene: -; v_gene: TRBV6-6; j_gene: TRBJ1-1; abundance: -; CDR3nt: TGTGCCAGCAACCAGGGGAACTTTGAAGCTTTCTTT; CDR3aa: CASNQGNFEAFF
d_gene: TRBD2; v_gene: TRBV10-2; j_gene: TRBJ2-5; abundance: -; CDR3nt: TGCGCCAGCAGCGCATTTCTAGGACTAGCGGGGGGGCGGGAGACCCAGTACTTC; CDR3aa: CASSAFLGLAGGRETQYF
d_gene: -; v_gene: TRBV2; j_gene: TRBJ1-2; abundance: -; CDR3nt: TGTGCCAGCAGTGGGACAATCGGCTACACCTTC; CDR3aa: CASSGTIGYTF
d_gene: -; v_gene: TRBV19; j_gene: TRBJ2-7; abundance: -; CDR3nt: TGTGCCAGTAGTGCCTACAGAGATTCCTACGAGCAGTACTTC; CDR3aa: CASSAYRDSYEQYF
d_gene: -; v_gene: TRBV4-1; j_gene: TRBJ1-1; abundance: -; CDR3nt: TGCGCCAGCAGCCAAGAGGCAGGGATGAACACTGAAGCTTTCTTT; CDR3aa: CASSQEAGMNTEAFF
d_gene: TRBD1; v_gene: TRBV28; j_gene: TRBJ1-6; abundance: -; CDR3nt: TGTGCCAGCAGTACCCTCGGACAGGGGGCTAATTCACCCCTCCACTTT; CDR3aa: CASSTLGQGANSPLHF
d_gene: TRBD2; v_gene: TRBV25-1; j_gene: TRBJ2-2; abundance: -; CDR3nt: TGTGCCAGCAGTGATTGGCTAGCGGGAGGAACAAACACCGGGGAGCTGTTTTTT; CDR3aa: CASSDWLAGGTNTGELFF
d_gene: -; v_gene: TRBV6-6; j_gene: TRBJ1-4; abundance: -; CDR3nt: TGTGCCAGCAGTTTCACCCAGGGGAACGAAAAACTGTTTTTT; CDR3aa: CASSFTQGNEKLFF
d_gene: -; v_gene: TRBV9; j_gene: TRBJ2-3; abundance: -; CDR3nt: TGTGCCAGCAGCGTAGGGGGAGGAGGACAGGGCACAGATACGCAGTATTTT; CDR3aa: CASSVGGGGQGTDTQYF
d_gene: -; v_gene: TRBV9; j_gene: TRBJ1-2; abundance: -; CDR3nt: TGTGCCAGCAGCGGGGGCTTTAACTATGGCTACACCTTC; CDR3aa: CASSGGFNYGYTF
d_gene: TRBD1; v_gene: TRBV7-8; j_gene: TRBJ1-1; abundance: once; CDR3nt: TGTGCCAGCAGCTTACGTCAGGGGGCGAACACTGAAGCTTTCTTT; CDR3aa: CASSLRQGANTEAFF
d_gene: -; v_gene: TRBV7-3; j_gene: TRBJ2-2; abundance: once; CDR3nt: TGTGCCAGCAGCACAAGCGGCTTCACCGGGGAGCTGTTTTTT; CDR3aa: CASSTSGFTGELFF
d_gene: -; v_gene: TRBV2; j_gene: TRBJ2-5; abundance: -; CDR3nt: TGTGCCAGCAGGATTACGGGAGAGACCCAGTACTTC; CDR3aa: CASRITGETQYF
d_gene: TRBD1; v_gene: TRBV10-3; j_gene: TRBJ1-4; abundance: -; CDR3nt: TGTGCCATCAGCGACCGGGGACAGGGAGGGGAAAAACTGTTTTTT; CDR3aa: CAISDRGQGGEKLFF
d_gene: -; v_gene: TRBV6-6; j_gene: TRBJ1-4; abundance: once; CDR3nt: TGTGCCAGCAAGGACAGCCAAAATGAAAAACTGTTTTTT; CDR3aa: CASKDSQNEKLFF